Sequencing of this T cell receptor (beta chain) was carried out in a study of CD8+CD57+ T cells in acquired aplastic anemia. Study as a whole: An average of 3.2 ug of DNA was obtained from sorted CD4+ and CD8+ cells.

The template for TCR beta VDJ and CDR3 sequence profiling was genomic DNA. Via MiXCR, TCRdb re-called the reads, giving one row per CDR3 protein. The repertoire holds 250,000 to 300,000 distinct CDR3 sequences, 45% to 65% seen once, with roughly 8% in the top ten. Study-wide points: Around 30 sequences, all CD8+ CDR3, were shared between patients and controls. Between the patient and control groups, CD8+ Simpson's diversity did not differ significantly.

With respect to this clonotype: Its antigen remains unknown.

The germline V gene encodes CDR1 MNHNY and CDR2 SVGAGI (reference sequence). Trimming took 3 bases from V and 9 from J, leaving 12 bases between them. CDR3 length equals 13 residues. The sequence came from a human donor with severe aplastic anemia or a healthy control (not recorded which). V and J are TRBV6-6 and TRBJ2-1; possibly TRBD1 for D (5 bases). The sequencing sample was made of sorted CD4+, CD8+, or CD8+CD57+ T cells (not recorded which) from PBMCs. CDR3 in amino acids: CASSYSGYAEQFF. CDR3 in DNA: TGTGCCAGCAGTTATTCAGGGTACGCTGAGCAGTTCTTC.